This T cell receptor (beta chain) was obtained from a study of molecular identifiers for immune sequencing clone quantification. At the level of the study: Replicate RNA from roughly 21,000 or 96,000 naive CD8 T cells formed five aliquots; four were sequenced.

Via MiXCR, TCRdb re-called the PCR reads, giving one row per CDR3 protein. The repertoire has about 640,000 distinct CDR3 sequences, approximately 20% of them found once; the top ten carry roughly 0.85%. Study-level points and caveats: The study reportedly detected spiked Jurkat TCR RNA from one cell among some 940,000 naive cells.

This clonotype was detected many times. What it binds is unknown. Germline V gives CDR1 SGDLS, CDR2 YYNGEE. Trimming shortened V by 2 bases and J by 0 bases, and 9 bases separated the two germline ends. This CDR3 is built from 14 residues. This receptor was taken from a human donor in good health. Some libraries in this study had Jurkat cell RNA spiked in. The chain uses TRBV9 and TRBJ2-7; perhaps TRBD1 as D (6 bases). The sequenced material came from naive CD8+ T cells from blood, with Jurkat cell RNA spiked in. The subset here: FACS-sorted CD8+CD4-CCR7+CD45RA+ naive T cells. CDR3 in amino acids: CASSVGTNSYEQYF. CDR3 DNA: TGTGCCAGCAGCGTCGGGACAAACTCCTACGAGCAGTACTTC.